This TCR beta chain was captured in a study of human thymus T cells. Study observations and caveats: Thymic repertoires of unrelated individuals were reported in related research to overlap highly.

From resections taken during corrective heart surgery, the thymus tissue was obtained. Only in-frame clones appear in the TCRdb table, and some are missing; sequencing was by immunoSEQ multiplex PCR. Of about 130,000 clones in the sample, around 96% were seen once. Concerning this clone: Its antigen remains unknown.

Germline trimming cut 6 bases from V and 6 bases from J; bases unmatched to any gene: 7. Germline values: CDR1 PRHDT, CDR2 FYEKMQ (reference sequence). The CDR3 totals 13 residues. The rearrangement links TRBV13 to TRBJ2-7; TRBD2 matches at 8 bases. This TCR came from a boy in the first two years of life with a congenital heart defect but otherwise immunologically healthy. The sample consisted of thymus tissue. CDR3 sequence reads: CASSPRGASEQYF. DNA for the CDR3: TGTGCCAGCAGTCCGCGGGGGGCCAGCGAGCAGTACTTC.